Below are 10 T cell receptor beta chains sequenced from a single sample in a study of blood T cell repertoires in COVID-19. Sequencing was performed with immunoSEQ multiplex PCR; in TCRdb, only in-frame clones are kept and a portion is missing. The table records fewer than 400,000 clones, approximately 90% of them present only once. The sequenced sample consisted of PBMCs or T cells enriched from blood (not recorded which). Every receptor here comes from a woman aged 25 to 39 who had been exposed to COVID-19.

CDR3 sequence (DNA): TGTGCCAGCGTACAGGGGAAAAACGCCGGGGAGCTGTTTTTT. Protein sequence: CASVQGKNAGELFF. This chain joins TRBV2 and TRBJ2-2; 7 positions match TRBD1. Trimming cost V 8 bases and J 6 bases; bases outside gene matches: 9. Germline loops: CDR1 SNHLY, CDR2 FYNNEI. This CDR3 has 14 residues.

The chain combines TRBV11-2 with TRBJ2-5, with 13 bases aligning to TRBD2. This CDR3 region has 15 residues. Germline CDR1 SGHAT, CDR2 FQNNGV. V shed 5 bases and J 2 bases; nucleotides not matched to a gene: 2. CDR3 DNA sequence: TGTGCCAGCAGCGCGGGACTAGCGGGGCAAGAGACCCAGTACTTC. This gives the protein CASSAGLAGQETQYF.

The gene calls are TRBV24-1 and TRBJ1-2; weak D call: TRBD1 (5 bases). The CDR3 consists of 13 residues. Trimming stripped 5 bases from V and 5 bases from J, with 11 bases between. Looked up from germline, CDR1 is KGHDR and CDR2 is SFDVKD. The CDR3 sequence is CATSGGETYGYTF. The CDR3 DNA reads TGTGCCACCAGTGGGGGGGAAACTTATGGCTACACCTTC.

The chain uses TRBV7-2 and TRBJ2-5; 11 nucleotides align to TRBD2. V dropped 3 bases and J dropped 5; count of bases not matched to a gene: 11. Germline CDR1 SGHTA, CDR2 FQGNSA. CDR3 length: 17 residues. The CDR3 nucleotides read TGTGCCAGCAGCTTGGTCACTAGCGGGGGCCGAGGGGAGACCCAGTACTTC. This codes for CASSLVTSGGRGETQYF.

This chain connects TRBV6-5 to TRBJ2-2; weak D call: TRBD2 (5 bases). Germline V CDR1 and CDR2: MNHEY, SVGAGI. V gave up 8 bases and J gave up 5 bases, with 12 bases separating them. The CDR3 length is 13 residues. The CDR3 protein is CASVEVMTGELFF. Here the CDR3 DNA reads TGTGCCAGCGTGGAGGTGATGACCGGGGAGCTGTTTTTT.

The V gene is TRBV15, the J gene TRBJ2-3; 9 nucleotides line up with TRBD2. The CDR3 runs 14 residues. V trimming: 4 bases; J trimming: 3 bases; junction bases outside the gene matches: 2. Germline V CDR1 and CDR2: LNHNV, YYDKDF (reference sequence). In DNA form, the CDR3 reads TGTGCCACCAGCACTAGCGGGGTGACAGATACGCAGTATTTT. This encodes CATSTSGVTDTQYF.

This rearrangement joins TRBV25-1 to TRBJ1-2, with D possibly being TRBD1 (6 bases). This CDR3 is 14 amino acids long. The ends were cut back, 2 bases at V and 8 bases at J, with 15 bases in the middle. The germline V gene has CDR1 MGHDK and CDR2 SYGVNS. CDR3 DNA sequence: TGTGCCAGCAGTGAAAGGGGGGGAGGGGCCGGCTACACCTTC. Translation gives CASSERGGGAGYTF.

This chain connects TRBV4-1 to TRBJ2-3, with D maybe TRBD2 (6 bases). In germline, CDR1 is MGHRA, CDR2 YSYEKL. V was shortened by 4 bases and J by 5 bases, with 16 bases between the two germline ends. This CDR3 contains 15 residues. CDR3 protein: CASSPRDHGGDTQYF. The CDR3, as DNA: TGCGCCAGCAGCCCTCGGGACCACGGGGGAGATACGCAGTATTTT.

The CDR3 DNA reads as TGTGCCAGCAGTTCCCCCGGGGAAGCCAAAAACATTCAGTACTTC. Protein product: CASSSPGEAKNIQYF. The chain carries TRBV28 and TRBJ2-4, with a tentative D call TRBD2 (5 bases). Germline V gene data show CDR1 as MDHEN and CDR2 as SYDVKM. V lost 4 bases and J lost 0, with 10 bases in between. The CDR3 sequence is 15 residues long.

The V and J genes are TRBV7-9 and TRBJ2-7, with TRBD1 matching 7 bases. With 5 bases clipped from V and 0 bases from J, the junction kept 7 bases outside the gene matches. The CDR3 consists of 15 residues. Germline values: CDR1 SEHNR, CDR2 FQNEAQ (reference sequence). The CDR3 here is CASSPKDRNSYEQYF. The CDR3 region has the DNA TGTGCCAGCAGCCCCAAGGACAGGAACTCCTACGAGCAGTACTTC.